This TCR beta chain emerged from a study of shared clonotypes between healthy human individuals. This CDR3 has 14 amino acids. Per germline, CDR1 SGHRS and CDR2 YFSETQ. Between the trimmed V and J ends, which lost 0 bases and 5 bases, there was a span of 11 bases. Some 30,000 T cell genomes, or roughly 200 ng DNA, went into the sorted-subset replicate PCRs. This table comes from immunoSEQ multiplex PCR, and its TCRdb copy is limited to in-frame clones, with some not included. This table holds 2 million to 2.5 million clones, 80% to 95% found once. This TCR derives from a man between 18 and 29 years old in good health. Some clones in this sample may be carry-over from other donors' samples. The rearrangement uses TRBV5-1 and TRBJ1-1, with a weak D call TRBD1 (6 bases). Specimen: naive CD4+ T cells from PBMCs. The subset was: CD45RA+ positively selected. CDR3 protein: CASSLADSGTEAFF. CDR3 bases: TGCGCCAGCAGCTTGGCGGACAGCGGAACTGAAGCTTTCTTT.